Listed below are T cell receptor beta chains from one sample, sequenced in a study of post-analysis software for immune sequencing data. In TCRdb, the PCR reads were re-called with MiXCR into one record per CDR3 protein. The profile shows about 820,000 distinct CDR3 sequences, about 53% of them singletons. Material: blood. Receptor source: a girl between 5 and 17 years old with multiple sclerosis. Each CDR3 is given with its conserved first and last residue. D genes are given only for firm matches. Where a row states a size, it is once, few, many or the class of an expanded clone; other rows omit it.

>-|TRBJ1-2|-|TRBV12-3/TRBV12-4
TGTGCCAGCTTCCTTCGGGGCGAATATGGCTACACCTTC
CASFLRGEYGYTF
>few|TRBJ2-2|TRBD1|TRBV18
TGTGCCAGCTCACCAGGGATATTTTATCCGGGACAGTCGAACACCGGGGAGCTGTTTTTT
CASSPGIFYPGQSNTGELFF
>-|TRBJ2-3|-|TRBV7-8
TGTGCCAGCAGCGTAGCAGCGGCTCGCACAGATACGCAGTATTTT
CASSVAAARTDTQYF
>-|TRBJ2-7|TRBD1|TRBV6-6
TGTGCCAGCAGTTACTCGGAGGGGACAGGTGAACTCTACGAGCAGTACTTC
CASSYSEGTGELYEQYF
>-|TRBJ2-3|TRBD2|TRBV20-1
TGCAGTGCTCCCCTATCTCTAGCGGGGGTGTCTAGCACAGATACGCAGTATTTT
CSAPLSLAGVSSTDTQYF
>-|TRBJ2-1|-|TRBV18
TGTGCCAGCTCACCATTTCCTGTCTCCTACAATGAGCAGTTCTTC
CASSPFPVSYNEQFF
>-|TRBJ2-7|-|TRBV6-5
TGTGCCAGCAGTGGGCCAAAGGCGCCCGAGCAGTACTTC
CASSGPKAPEQYF
>many|TRBJ1-2|-|TRBV15
TGTGCCACCAGCAGAGATAGGGCAGCTGATGGCTACACCTTC
CATSRDRAADGYTF
>-|TRBJ2-7|-|TRBV7-9
TGTGCCAGCAGCTTAGAAGGGGCAGGATCCTACGAGCAGTACTTC
CASSLEGAGSYEQYF
>many|TRBJ2-5|TRBD2|TRBV7-8
TGTGCCAGCAGCCAGGGGACTAGCGGGAGGAGGAAAGAGACCCAGTACTTC
CASSQGTSGRRKETQYF